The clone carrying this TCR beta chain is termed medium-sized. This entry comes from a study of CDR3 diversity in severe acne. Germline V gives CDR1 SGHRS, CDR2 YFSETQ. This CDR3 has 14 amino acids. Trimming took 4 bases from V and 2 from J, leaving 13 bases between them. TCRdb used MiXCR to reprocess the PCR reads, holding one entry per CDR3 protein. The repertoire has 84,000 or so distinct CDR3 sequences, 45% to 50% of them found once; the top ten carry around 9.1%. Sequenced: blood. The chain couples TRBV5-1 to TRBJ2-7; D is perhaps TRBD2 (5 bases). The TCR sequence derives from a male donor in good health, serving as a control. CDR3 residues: CASSLSGETYEQYF. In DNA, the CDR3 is TGCGCCAGCAGCCTCTCCGGGGAAACCTACGAGCAGTACTTC.